These T cell receptor beta chains were read from a single sample in a study of cytomegalovirus exposure and HLA in healthy donors. The assay was immunoSEQ multiplex PCR, and TCRdb's table has in-frame clones only and misses some. Seen here are fewer than 300,000 clones, around 86% observed once, and the top ten hold roughly 4%. Source material: PBMCs. The receptors originated from a man aged 40-55 years in good health and CMV-seropositive. Both conserved end residues are part of each CDR3. Fields, in order: clone size, D gene, V gene, J gene, CDR3 DNA, CDR3 protein. The D gene is left open where the match is weak. Where a row states a size, it is once, few, many or the class of an expanded clone; other rows omit it.

>NA|NA|TRBV27|TRBJ1-4
TGTGCCAGCAGGCGGACTGCTACTAATGAAAAACTGTTTTTT
CASRRTATNEKLFF
>NA|TRBD1|TRBV30|TRBJ2-5
TGTGCCTGGACCGGGACAGGGAGATCGGAGACCCAGTACTTC
CAWTGTGRSETQYF
>NA|NA|TRBV2|TRBJ1-2
TGTGCCAGCACCCATGCAGATCCCTATGGCTACACCTTC
CASTHADPYGYTF
>NA|NA|TRBV19|TRBJ1-5
TGTGCCAGTAGTATCCAGGGAGGGCAGCCCCAGCATTTT
CASSIQGGQPQHF
>once|TRBD1|TRBV29-1|TRBJ1-1
TGCAGCGTGGAGACAGGGCGGGAGGGAGCTTTCTTT
CSVETGREGAFF
>NA|NA|TRBV15|TRBJ2-5
TGTGCCACCAGGGAAGTGGGGGCTCGAGAGACCCAGTACTTC
CATREVGARETQYF
>few|TRBD2|TRBV19|TRBJ2-7
TGTGCCAGTAGTATAGTCGCAGCGGGAGCCGCCTCCTACGAGCAGTACTTC
CASSIVAAGAASYEQYF
>NA|TRBD2|TRBV7-2|TRBJ2-3
TGTGCCAGCAGCCCGTCTAGCGGGGTAGGGGATACGCAGTATTTT
CASSPSSGVGDTQYF
>NA|TRBD2|TRBV4-1|TRBJ2-5
TGCGCCAGCAGCCTCCAACGGGGGCTAGCGGGAGCCTCAGGGACCCAGTACTTC
CASSLQRGLAGASGTQYF
>NA|TRBD1|TRBV30|TRBJ1-2
TGTGCCTGGAGAGGTCGGCAGGGGGTGGTCTATGGCTACACCTTC
CAWRGRQGVVYGYTF
>NA|TRBD2|TRBV18|TRBJ2-1
TGTGCCAGCTCGGCGACTAGCGGGAGAGTTTACTACAATGAGCAGTTCTTC
CASSATSGRVYYNEQFF